This T cell receptor beta chain originates from a study of T-cell memory formation after mild COVID-19. Background on the study: The study found TCR clusters largely donor specific. Study findings and constraints: Mostly located in CM and EM were contracting CD4+ clones, with contracting CD8+ clones located in EMRA. Pre-infection memory already had some responding clones, implying cross-reactive memory joined.

From germline, CDR1 is SGHTA and CDR2 FQGNSA. This CDR3 is 21 amino acids long. Trimming took 1 base from V and 0 from J, leaving 25 bases between them. Points on this clonotype: Its target is not known.

A 5'RACE reaction primed in the constant segment made cDNA libraries of TCR alpha and TCR beta, and these carried sample barcodes and UMIs. TCRdb re-called the 5' RACE reads through MiXCR, storing one row per CDR3 protein. The sample has about 420,000 distinct CDR3 sequences, roughly a quarter seen once. The V and J genes are TRBV7-2 and TRBJ2-1, with a tentative D call TRBD2 (5 bases). The sample consisted of PBMCs or a T cell subset sorted from them (not recorded which). The receptor was derived from an adult woman who had mild COVID-19 (a few samples of this study predate the infection). Cell type and time point are not known. CDR3 in amino acids: CASSLGSGSLAPIFSYNEQFF. The CDR3 region has the DNA TGTGCCAGCAGCTTAGGAAGTGGAAGTCTAGCCCCAATTTTCTCCTACAATGAGCAGTTCTTC.